This T cell receptor beta chain was identified in a study of Graves' ophthalmopathy and Graves' hyperthyroidism. Points from the study as a whole: Blood shared most expanded thyroid clonotypes above 0.001 frequency. Sensitivity of roughly 64% and specificity of 72% to 85% were achieved by the model that predicted ophthalmopathy progression. A roughly 81% specificity and about 90% sensitivity were achieved by a 13-signature model that separated ophthalmopathy from stable hyperthyroidism.

This clonotype came up many times. The antigen is not known. Amplification from RNA transcripts yielded the TCR beta CDR3 regions. HTBI primers were employed in first-round RT-PCR, then a second-round multiplex PCR followed. Using its own MiXCR run on the multiplex PCR reads, TCRdb lists one record per CDR3 protein. The sample consists of roughly 170,000 distinct CDR3 sequences, under 45% of them appearing once. Ineligible for inclusion were patients with other autoimmune diseases, uncontrolled infections, pregnancy or lactation. The sequenced sample consisted of peripheral blood. The clonotype originates from a man in his thirties or forties with Graves' ophthalmopathy.

The CDR3 nucleotides are TGTGCCACACAACGGGGCTACACTGAAGCTTTCTTT. Encoded protein: CATQRGYTEAFF. The J gene is TRBJ1-1, the V gene TRBV12-3 or TRBV12-4; the D gene is possibly TRBD1 (5 bases). The V gene lost 10 bases and the J gene lost 3 bases, with 12 bases spanning the gap. This CDR3 comprises 12 residues.